This T cell receptor beta chain emerged from a study of blood T cell repertoires in COVID-19. About the study: Nucleic acid was either cDNA or gDNA, and it came from T cells, B-cell-depleted T cells, or PBMCs.

In the original workflow: Cell counts per sample came from amplifying reference gene primers. The method was immunoSEQ multiplex PCR; TCRdb's version includes in-frame clones alone and lacks a portion of them. From that table come the V and J calls and clone size; the DNA was used to work out D and trimming. The profile shows about 130,000 clones, roughly 80% of them singletons. Germline V lookup: CDR1 MGHDK, CDR2 SYGVNS. The V gene lost 10 bases and the J gene lost 4 bases, with 14 bases spanning the gap. This CDR3 has 12 amino acids. Sample: peripheral blood. The rearrangement joins TRBV25-1 to TRBJ2-7; possible D gene TRBD1, 6 bases. The sequence derives from a woman aged 45-59 years with acute or convalescent COVID-19. The CDR3 coding sequence is TGTGCCATTCGACAGGACCCTTACGAGCAGTACTTC. Translated: CAIRQDPYEQYF.